This is a list of T cell receptor beta chains from one sample in a study of blood T cell repertoires in COVID-19. Sequenced by immunoSEQ multiplex PCR; TCRdb stores in-frame clones only, minus some. The table shows about 28,000 clones, with roughly 84% occurring only once. The sample consisted of peripheral blood. The source of these receptors is a man in his 70s with active COVID-19. Both conserved end residues are part of each CDR3. The D gene is left open where the match is weak. A clone size is listed for some rows: how often the clone was seen (once, few, many), or a class if it is expanded.

V gene	D gene	J gene	clone size	CDR3 protein	CDR3 DNA
TRBV7-2	.	TRBJ1-2	.	CASRPIQGYGYTF	TGTGCCAGCAGACCGATACAGGGCTATGGCTACACCTTC
TRBV4-3	TRBD2	TRBJ2-7	.	CASSPRTSGYEQYF	TGCGCCAGCAGCCCCAGGACTAGCGGGTACGAGCAGTACTTC
TRBV24-1	TRBD2	TRBJ2-3	once	CATSDRSGTSTDTQYF	TGTGCCACCAGTGACCGTAGCGGGACCAGCACAGATACGCAGTATTTT
TRBV24-1	TRBD2	TRBJ2-5	.	CATSGAGRWQETQYF	TGTGCCACCAGTGGAGCGGGGAGGTGGCAAGAGACCCAGTACTTC
TRBV13	TRBD1	TRBJ2-3	once	CASSLRTGWDTDTQYF	TGTGCCAGCAGCTTACGGACAGGGTGGGACACAGATACGCAGTATTTT
TRBV5-1	TRBD1	TRBJ2-7	.	CASSLAGTGRYEQYF	TGCGCCAGCAGCTTGGCCGGGACAGGGAGGTACGAGCAGTACTTC
TRBV18	TRBD1	TRBJ1-4	few	CASSPGDSSNEKLFF	TGTGCCAGCTCACCAGGGGACAGCTCTAATGAAAAACTGTTTTTT
TRBV24-1	TRBD2	TRBJ2-3	.	CATSDTSGGARVTDTQYF	TGTGCCACCAGTGATACTAGCGGGGGGGCGAGAGTGACCGATACGCAGTATTTT
TRBV5-6	.	TRBJ1-5	once	CASSNPRTRQPQHF	TGTGCCAGCAGCAACCCCCGGACAAGGCAGCCCCAGCATTTT
TRBV28	.	TRBJ1-2	.	CASTTLARAGYTF	TGTGCCAGCACCACCCTTGCCAGGGCCGGCTACACCTTC
TRBV7-3	.	TRBJ2-3	.	CASSLGRGSGTDTQYF	TGTGCCAGCAGCTTAGGAAGGGGCTCAGGCACAGATACGCAGTATTTT
TRBV30	TRBD2	TRBJ2-1	.	CAWDGGGSFIYNEQFF	TGTGCCTGGGACGGCGGGGGGTCATTTATTTACAATGAGCAGTTCTTC
TRBV6-5	TRBD2	TRBJ2-7	.	CASSYAGGFVEQYF	TGTGCCAGCAGTTACGCGGGGGGGTTCGTCGAGCAGTACTTC
TRBV5-6	.	TRBJ2-7	.	CASSLGLGVSYEQYF	TGTGCCAGCAGCTTGGGGCTCGGGGTGAGCTACGAGCAGTACTTC
TRBV6-5	TRBD1	TRBJ2-2	.	CASRKDRDTGELFF	TGTGCCAGCAGAAAGGACAGGGACACCGGGGAGCTGTTTTTT
TRBV7-9	TRBD2	TRBJ2-1	.	CASSSTSGGARFEQFF	TGTGCCAGCAGCTCGACTAGCGGGGGGGCCCGATTTGAGCAGTTCTTC
TRBV7-9	.	TRBJ2-4	.	CASSRAGEPKNIQYF	TGTGCCAGCAGCAGAGCAGGGGAACCCAAAAACATTCAGTACTTC
TRBV7-9	.	TRBJ2-1	once	CASSFTDRYNEQFF	TGTGCCAGCAGCTTCACGGACAGATACAATGAGCAGTTCTTC
TRBV7-9	.	TRBJ2-7	many	CASSLSHLGEQYF	TGTGCCAGCAGCTTATCCCACCTAGGTGAGCAGTACTTC
TRBV13	TRBD1	TRBJ2-7	.	CASSLTGVYEQYF	TGTGCCAGCAGCCTGACAGGGGTCTACGAGCAGTACTTC
TRBV30	TRBD1	TRBJ1-1	.	CAWSSYYGTGGRWAVGNTEAFF	TGTGCCTGGAGTTCCTACTACGGGACAGGGGGTCGGTGGGCCGTAGGAAACACTGAAGCTTTCTTT
TRBV3-1/TRBV3-2	TRBD1	TRBJ2-7	.	CASSKGQSSYEQYF	TGTGCCAGCAGCAAGGGACAGAGCTCCTACGAGCAGTACTTC
TRBV28	TRBD1	TRBJ2-5	.	CASSLPGQGETQYF	TGTGCCAGCAGTTTGCCTGGACAGGGGGAGACCCAGTACTTC
TRBV13	TRBD2	TRBJ2-3	.	CASSPQAGGPVDTQYF	TGTGCCAGCAGCCCCCAAGCGGGGGGGCCCGTAGATACGCAGTATTTT
TRBV27	.	TRBJ1-3	.	CASGRSSGSSGNTIYF	TGTGCCAGCGGGAGATCGAGCGGGAGCTCTGGAAACACCATATATTTT
TRBV13	TRBD2	TRBJ2-7	.	CASSPRLAGGSYEQYF	TGTGCCAGCAGCCCTCGGCTAGCGGGGGGGTCCTACGAGCAGTACTTC
TRBV28	.	TRBJ2-1	.	CASSLIHGEQFF	TGTGCCAGCAGTTTAATCCACGGTGAGCAGTTCTTC